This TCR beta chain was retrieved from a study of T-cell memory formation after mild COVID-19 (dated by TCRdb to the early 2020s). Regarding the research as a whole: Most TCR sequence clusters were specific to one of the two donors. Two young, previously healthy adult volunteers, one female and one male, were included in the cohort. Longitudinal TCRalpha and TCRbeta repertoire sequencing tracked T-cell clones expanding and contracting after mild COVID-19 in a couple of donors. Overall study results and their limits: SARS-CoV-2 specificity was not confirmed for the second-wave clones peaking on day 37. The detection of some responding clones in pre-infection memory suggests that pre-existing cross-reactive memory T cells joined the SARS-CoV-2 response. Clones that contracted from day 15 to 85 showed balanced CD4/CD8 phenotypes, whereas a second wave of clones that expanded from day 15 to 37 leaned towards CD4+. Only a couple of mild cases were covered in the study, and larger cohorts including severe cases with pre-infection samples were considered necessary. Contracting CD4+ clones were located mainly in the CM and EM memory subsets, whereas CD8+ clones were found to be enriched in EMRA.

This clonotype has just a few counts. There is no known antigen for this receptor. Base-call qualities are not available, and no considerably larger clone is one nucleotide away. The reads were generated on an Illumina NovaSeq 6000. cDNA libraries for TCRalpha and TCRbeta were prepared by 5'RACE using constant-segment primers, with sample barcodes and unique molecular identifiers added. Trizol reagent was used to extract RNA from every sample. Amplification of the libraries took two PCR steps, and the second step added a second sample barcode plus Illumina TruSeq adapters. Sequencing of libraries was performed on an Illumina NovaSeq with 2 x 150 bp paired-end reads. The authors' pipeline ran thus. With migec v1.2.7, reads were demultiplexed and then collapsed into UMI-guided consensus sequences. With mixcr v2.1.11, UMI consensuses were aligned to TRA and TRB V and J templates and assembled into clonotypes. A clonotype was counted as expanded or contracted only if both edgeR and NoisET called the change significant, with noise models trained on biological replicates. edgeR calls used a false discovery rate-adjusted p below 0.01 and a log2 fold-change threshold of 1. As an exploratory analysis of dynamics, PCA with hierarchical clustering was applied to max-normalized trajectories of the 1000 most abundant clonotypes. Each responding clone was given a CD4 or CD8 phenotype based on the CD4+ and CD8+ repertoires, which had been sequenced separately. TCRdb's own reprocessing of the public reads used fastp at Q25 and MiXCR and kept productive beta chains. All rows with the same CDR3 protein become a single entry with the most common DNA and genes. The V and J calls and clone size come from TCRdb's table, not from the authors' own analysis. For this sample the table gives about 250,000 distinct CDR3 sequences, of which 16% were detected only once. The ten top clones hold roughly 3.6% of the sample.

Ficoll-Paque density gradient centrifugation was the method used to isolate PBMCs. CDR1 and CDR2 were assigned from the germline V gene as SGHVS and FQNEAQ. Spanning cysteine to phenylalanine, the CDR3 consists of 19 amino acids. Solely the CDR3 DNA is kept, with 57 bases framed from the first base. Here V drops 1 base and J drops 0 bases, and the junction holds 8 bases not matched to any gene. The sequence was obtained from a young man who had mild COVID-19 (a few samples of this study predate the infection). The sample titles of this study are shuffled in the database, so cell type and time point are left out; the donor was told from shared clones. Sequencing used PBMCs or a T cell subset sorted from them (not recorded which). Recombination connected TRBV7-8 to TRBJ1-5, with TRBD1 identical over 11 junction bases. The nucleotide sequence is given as TGTGCCAGCAGCTTAGGGACAGGGGGCTCGACTAATAGCAATCAGCCCCAGCATTTT. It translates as CASSLGTGGSTNSNQPQHF.